These 24 T cell receptor beta chains were sequenced from one sample in a study of beta chain features in type 1 diabetes. Every bit of the isolated RNA underwent reverse transcription, so sequencing read expressed TCRB transcripts. Profiling relied on immunoSEQ multiplex PCR, and the TCRdb table lists in-frame clones only, not all of them. The data contain 900,000 or so clones, 15% to 20% of them singletons. The sequencing sample was made of naive CD4+ T cells from blood. The receptors stem from a woman in her late teens or twenties in good health.

This sequence joins TRBV18 and TRBJ2-1; unclear D gene. The CDR3 has 14 amino acids. The germline gives CDR1 KGHSH, CDR2 LQKENI. V was cut by 2 bases and J by 7 bases, with 12 bases left in between. The CDR3 sequence: CASSPSSSRNEQFF. DNA of the CDR3: TGTGCCAGCTCACCATCGAGTTCTCGTAATGAGCAGTTCTTC.

On this clone: At one boundary the junction diverges from the germline segment, which might be a read error. The rearrangement uses TRBV23-1 and TRBJ2-3; D is uncertain. TRBV23-1 is labeled an ORF, and its function is uncertain. This CDR3 region has 14 residues. The CDR3 sequence is CASSHVGKTDTQYF. The CDR3 bases are TGTGCCAGCAGCCACGTAGGGAAAACAGATACGCAGTATTTT.

This clone showed up just a few times. The chain recombines TRBV7-3 with TRBJ2-7; tentative D call: TRBD2 (6 bases). This CDR3 region has 13 residues. Germline V CDR1 and CDR2: SGHTA, FQGTGA. The V end lost 5 bases, the J end lost 10 bases, and 18 bases lay between the germline ends. CDR3 nucleotides: TGTGCCAGCAGCCCCTTACCCCGGGAGACTCAGTACTTC. Protein sequence: CASSPLPRETQYF.

The chain is built from TRBV4-3 and TRBJ2-1; D unclear. This CDR3 spans 12 amino acids. Trimming left V 0 bases short and J 6 bases short, with 3 bases between. Germline CDR1 and CDR2: LGHNA and YSLEER. Here the CDR3 DNA reads TGCGCCAGCAGCCAAGAGCGCAATGAGCAGTTCTTC. It codes for CASSQERNEQFF.

This chain joins TRBV28 and TRBJ2-7, with 7 bases identical to TRBD1. This CDR3 has 16 amino acids. Losses at the gene ends were 0 bases for V and 7 bases for J; bases not matched to a gene: 12. Germline assignment: CDR1 MDHEN and CDR2 SYDVKM. The CDR3 region has the DNA TGTGCCAGCAGTTTATGGGACAAGGGGGCCCGCCGGGAGCAGTACTTC. It yields the protein CASSLWDKGARREQYF.

This rearrangement joins TRBV28 to TRBJ1-1, with a tentative D call TRBD1 (6 bases). This CDR3 spans 14 amino acids. The germline V and J ends were trimmed by 5 bases and 1 base, with 11 bases remaining between them. Looked up from germline, CDR1 is MDHEN and CDR2 is SYDVKM. The CDR3 DNA reads as TGTGCCAGCAGTCGATCAGGGGCGAACACTGAAGCTTTCTTT. Amino acid sequence: CASSRSGANTEAFF.

This clone has only a few counts. V gene TRBV18 combines with J gene TRBJ1-4; no reliable D call. V lost 6 bases, J lost 7 bases, and 12 bases lay in between. Germline V lookup: CDR1 KGHSH, CDR2 LQKENI. This CDR3 has 13 amino acids. The CDR3 DNA reads TGTGCCAGCTCCCAAGCCCTGTCTGAAAAACTGTTTTTT. As protein: CASSQALSEKLFF.

The rearrangement joins TRBV29-1 to TRBJ1-1; 7 bases map to TRBD1. V gave up 7 bases and J gave up 0 bases; unmatched junction bases: 11. Looked up from germline, CDR1 is SQVTM and CDR2 is ANQGSEA. The CDR3 runs to 15 residues. In nucleotides, the CDR3 is TGCAGCGCAGCCAAGGGACAGAAGATGAACACTGAAGCTTTCTTT. Protein: CSAAKGQKMNTEAFF.

This clone has just a few counts. The CDR3 bases are TGTGCCACCAAGAGGGAACAGGGACGATCACCCCTCCACTTT. Protein sequence: CATKREQGRSPLHF. The chain is built from TRBV6-5 and TRBJ1-6; TRBD1 is a possible D gene (6 bases). The CDR3 consists of 14 residues. Germline V CDR1 and CDR2: MNHEY, SVGAGI. V shed 10 bases and J shed 10 bases, with 20 bases lying between them.

The chain couples TRBV11-1 to TRBJ2-2, with TRBD2 identical over 9 bases. There are 18 residues in the CDR3. Unmatched junction bases numbered 13, after V lost 0 bases and J lost 8 bases. CDR1 and CDR2 (germline): SGHAT, FQDESV (reference sequence). For the CDR3, the DNA is TGTGCCAGCAGCTTAGCGCCTGCGGGAGGGCCACGGTGGGGGGAGCTGTTTTTT. This codes for CASSLAPAGGPRWGELFF.

The chain joins TRBV10-3 to TRBJ2-7; 11 bases agree with TRBD2. CDR1 ENHRY and CDR2 SYGVKD come from the germline V gene. V dropped 5 bases and J dropped 4; count of bases not matched to a gene: 4. CDR3 length: 14 residues. The CDR3 DNA follows: TGTGCCATCAGTCAAACTAGCGGGAGTTACGAGCAGTACTTC. This sequence encodes CAISQTSGSYEQYF.

This clone was seen a single time. The chain combines TRBV7-2 with TRBJ1-1; a possible D gene is TRBD1 (5 bases). Trimming took 4 bases from V and 8 from J, leaving 14 bases between them. Germline V gene data show CDR1 as SGHTA and CDR2 as FQGNSA. The CDR3 runs 13 residues. CDR3 bases: TGTGCCAGCAGCTACCTCGGACAAGGAGAAGCTTTCTTT. Encoded protein: CASSYLGQGEAFF.

The chain links TRBV4-3 to TRBJ2-4; possible D gene TRBD1, 5 bases. The CDR3 spans 15 residues. The germline V gene has CDR1 LGHNA and CDR2 YSLEER. Trimming pared 0 bases from V and 2 bases from J, leaving 8 bases between. CDR3 sequence: CASSQDRATKNIQYF. The DNA for the CDR3 is TGCGCCAGCAGCCAAGACAGGGCGACCAAAAACATTCAGTACTTC.

V and J are TRBV27 and TRBJ1-5, with D maybe TRBD1 (6 bases). Deletions cut 1 base from V and 9 bases from J, with 13 bases between. The CDR3 is 14 amino acids. Looked up from germline, CDR1 is MNHEY and CDR2 is SMNVEV (reference sequence). The chain's CDR3 is CASSLFRGGGPQHF. The CDR3 nucleotides are TGTGCCAGCAGTTTATTCAGGGGAGGAGGGCCCCAGCATTTT.

This sequence joins TRBV30 and TRBJ2-3, with 10 bases identical to TRBD1. The CDR3 extends over 15 amino acids. The germline V gene encodes CDR1 GTSNPN and CDR2 SVGIG (reference sequence). V shed 3 bases, J shed 4 bases, and the junction held 7 bases outside the gene matches. CDR3 amino acids: CAWRGTGASPDTQYF. CDR3 sequence (DNA): TGTGCCTGGAGGGGGACAGGGGCCTCCCCAGATACGCAGTATTTT. The whole variable domain, filled in from reference TRBV30 and TRBJ2-3, reads SQTIHQWPATLVQPVGSPLSLECTVEGTSNPNLYWYRQAAGRGLQLLFYSVGIGQISSEVPQNLSASRPQDRQFILSSKKLLLSDSGFYLCAWRGTGASPDTQYFGPGTRLTVL.

In its sample, this clone was seen a few times. This sequence joins TRBV29-1 and TRBJ2-3, with D maybe TRBD1 (6 bases). Germline lookup yields CDR1 SQVTM and CDR2 ANQGSEA. V was shortened by 6 bases and J by 0 bases, with 13 bases between the two germline ends. CDR3 length: 14 residues. The CDR3 loop reads CSVSGTTSTDTQYF. DNA for the CDR3: TGCAGCGTCTCCGGGACAACCAGCACAGATACGCAGTATTTT.

This clone was detected a few times. The gene calls are TRBV14 and TRBJ2-5, with 14 bases that match TRBD2. J gave up 3 bases and V 4 bases, and 1 base lay outside the gene matches. This CDR3 spans 15 amino acids. CDR1 SGHDN and CDR2 FVKESK come from the germline V gene. DNA of the CDR3: TGTGCCAGCAGCCGACTAGCGGGAGGGAAAGAGACCCAGTACTTC. It specifies CASSRLAGGKETQYF.

The chain has TRBV28 and TRBJ1-5; D perhaps matches TRBD1 (5 bases). This CDR3 is built from 14 residues. V was shortened by 5 bases and J by 9 bases, with 17 bases between the two germline ends. Per germline, CDR1 MDHEN and CDR2 SYDVKM. In DNA form, the CDR3 reads TGTGCCAGCAGTCCCGGGACGGTTATAGGGCCCCAGCATTTT. This sequence encodes CASSPGTVIGPQHF. Full variable domain (rest looked up from reference TRBV28 and TRBJ1-5): DVKVTQSSRYLVKRTGEKVFLECVQDMDHENMFWYRQDPGLGLRLIYFSYDVKMKEKGDIPEGYSVSREKKERFSLILESASTNQTSMYLCASSPGTVIGPQHFGDGTRLSIL.

The table lists this clone with a few counts. The sample contains more than one DNA sequence encoding this CDR3. V gene TRBV28 combines with J gene TRBJ2-6; D is possibly TRBD1 or TRBD2 (5 bases each). CDR3 length equals 15 residues. Trimming removed 3 bases at V and 2 bases at J, with 8 bases between. CDR1 MDHEN and CDR2 SYDVKM come from the germline V gene. The CDR3 protein is CASSFRGAGANVLTF. Written as DNA, the CDR3 is TGTGCCAGCAGTTTTCGGGGCGCTGGGGCCAACGTCCTGACTTTC.

V is TRBV7-2 and J is TRBJ2-1; D may be TRBD1 or TRBD2 (5 bases each). Trimming shortened V by 1 base and J by 6 bases, and 16 bases separated the two germline ends. Germline CDR1 is SGHTA and CDR2 is FQGNSA. The CDR3 is 16 residues long. CDR3: CASSLDGTEVGNEQFF. CDR3 DNA sequence: TGTGCCAGCAGCTTAGACGGGACGGAGGTCGGCAATGAGCAGTTCTTC.

This clone was picked up a small number of times. At the DNA level, this CDR3 is encoded by other sequences in the same sample as well. This rearrangement joins TRBV6-5 to TRBJ2-1; D ambiguous. The germline gives CDR1 MNHEY, CDR2 SVGAGI. The CDR3 has 15 amino acids. V lost 3 bases and J 1 base, leaving 10 bases between the germline ends. DNA for the CDR3: TGTGCCAGCAGTTATGCCCTCTTGTCCTACAATGAGCAGTTCTTC. Amino acid sequence: CASSYALLSYNEQFF.

The chain employs TRBV7-2 and TRBJ1-1; tentatively, D is TRBD1 (5 bases). This CDR3 is 14 amino acids long. V was trimmed by 2 bases and J by 1 base, leaving 8 bases between them. The germline V gene has CDR1 SGHTA and CDR2 FQGNSA. In nucleotides, the CDR3 is TGTGCCAGCAGCTTACGGGGCCGGAACACTGAAGCTTTCTTT. It is translated as CASSLRGRNTEAFF.

About this clone: The identical CDR3 is also encoded by other nucleotide sequences in the sample. The genes are TRBV25-1 and TRBJ1-1; no clear D gene. With 8 bases removed from V and 1 base from J, the gap between germline ends came to 5 bases. Germline CDR1 is MGHDK and CDR2 is SYGVNS. CDR3 size: 11 residues. The CDR3 reads CASSKNTEAFF. The DNA for the CDR3 is TGTGCCAGCTCCAAGAACACTGAAGCTTTCTTT. Together with reference TRBV25-1 and TRBJ1-1, the CDR3 gives the full variable domain: EADIYQTPRYLVIGTGKKITLECSQTMGHDKMYWYQQDPGMELHLIHYSYGVNSTEKGDLSSESTVSRIRTEHFPLTLESARPSHTSQYLCASSKNTEAFFGQGTRLTVV.

This clone has a handful of counts. DNA for the CDR3: TGCAGCGTTGACCCGTTAAGTTACAATGAGCAGTTCTTC. Amino acids: CSVDPLSYNEQFF. This chain connects TRBV29-1 to TRBJ2-1; D is uncertain. Germline V gene lookup returns CDR1 SQVTM and CDR2 ANQGSEA. There are 13 residues in the CDR3. V was clipped by 3 bases and J by 4 bases, with 10 bases between them.